The sequence of this T cell receptor beta chain was determined in a study of human T cells and chemical hapten exposure (dated by TCRdb to the early 2020s). Study-level background: For sensitization, 2% DPC in acetone was applied to a roughly 2 cm by roughly 2 cm area of upper inner arm skin. Patch testing was performed on the upper back with Finn chambers containing 0.01% DPC, and the patch tests were scored after 6 days according to International Contact Dermatitis Research Group standards. Patient blood was sampled pre-sensitization (week 0) and at 2, 6 and about 24 weeks after DPC sensitization. The mostly female patient cohort included alopecia areata with under or over 50% scalp involvement, alopecia totalis and alopecia universalis. In alopecia patients, the study followed how the peripheral blood TCR repertoire changed in vivo over primary and secondary sensitization to diphenylcyclopropenone (DPC), a hapten. The libraries were sequenced as a pool, and the TCR yield per sample differed mostly because of small variations in library volumes within the pool. Weekly therapeutic DPC doses were additionally applied to the scalp of patients throughout the roughly 22-week study period. Twenty-nine alopecia patients gave blood for TCR sequencing at one to four time points (pre-sensitization, 2, 6 and 24 weeks). General conclusions and limits of the study: Patch test score was positively correlated with the number of PT1 expanded TCRs, with significance at thresholds 8, 16 and 32 but not at 4. After repeated subsampling, the strength of the expansion versus patch-test correlation and the threshold at which it became significant changed. The number of TCRs above 1 in 1000 frequency did not change with DPC sensitization; there was no evidence of global repertoire structure alterations. Expanded TCRs formed significantly more large CDR3 similarity clusters than pre-sensitization or healthy control sets, consistent with antigen-driven responses. Because all patients had alopecia, a presumed autoimmune disease, the immune response of the patients might differ from that of healthy individuals.

This specimen's time point label, per the study, means: patch test 1, 2 weeks after DPC sensitization. Per the publication, the treatment or condition label means: therapeutic diphenylcyclopropenone sensitization with weekly scalp DPC. At every patch-test visit, the blood draw took place before the patch test was put on. Patients were considered eligible if aged 18 to 70, diagnosed with alopecia and deemed suitable for DPC therapy, and patients were excluded if pregnant. Total RNA was extracted from unfractionated whole blood that had been collected in Tempus Blood RNA tubes. From the cysteine up to the phenylalanine, the CDR3 has a length of 13 residues. Only the CDR3 part of the read is kept: 39 bases, read in frame from the first base. At the junction V is shortened by 6 bases and J by 4 bases, with 11 bases in between. The library was obtained by RACE. Sequencing took place on a NextSeq 500. During library preparation, unique molecular identifiers were attached to individual cDNA molecules so that TCRs could be counted in a quantitative, reproducible way. For every blood RNA sample, sequencing covered both the TCR alpha and TCR beta chains. In the paper's pipeline: Samples had a median of 95,638 TCRs, with a range from about 23,224 to 750,000. The Decombinator software suite was used to annotate V, J and CDR3 in the TCR reads. To make PS versus PT1 abundance plots, every sample was subsampled to the same number of TCRs (28,000). Expanded TCRs were defined as absent before sensitization and observed at least eight times at the 2-week time point. The public reads were reanalyzed by TCRdb: fastp trimming at Q25, MiXCR alignment, in-frame beta chains only. CDR3 protein sequences are deduplicated, and each keeps its most common genes and DNA. It is TCRdb's table, rather than the study itself, that gives the V and J calls and clone size. This sample has tens of thousands of distinct CDR3 sequences in its table, and approximately 9.4% of those were observed once. The ten top clones hold about 3.1% of the sample.

In regard to this clonotype: It lacks a known antigen. Nothing much larger sits one base from this clone, and base qualities are not available.

Here the sequenced sample was whole blood, taken in connection with sensitization to the hapten diphenylcyclopropenone (DPC). The chain is assembled from TRBV12-3 or TRBV12-4 and TRBJ2-3, with an unclear D gene assignment. The sequence derives from a woman between 40 and 50 years old with alopecia areata. Some clones in this sample may be carry-over from other donors' samples. The CDR3 is CASSPNIADTQYF. The DNA sequence follows: TGTGCCAGCAGCCCAAATATAGCAGATACGCAGTATTTT.